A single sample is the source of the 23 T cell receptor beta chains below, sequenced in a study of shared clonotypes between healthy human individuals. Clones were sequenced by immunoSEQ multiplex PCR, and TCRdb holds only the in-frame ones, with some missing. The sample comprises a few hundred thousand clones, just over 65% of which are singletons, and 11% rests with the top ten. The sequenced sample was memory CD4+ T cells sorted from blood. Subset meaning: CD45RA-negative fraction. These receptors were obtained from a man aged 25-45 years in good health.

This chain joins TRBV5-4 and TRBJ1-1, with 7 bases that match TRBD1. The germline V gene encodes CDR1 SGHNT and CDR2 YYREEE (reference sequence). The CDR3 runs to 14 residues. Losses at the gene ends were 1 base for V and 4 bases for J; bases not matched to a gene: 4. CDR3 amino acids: CASSLNSGGTEAFF. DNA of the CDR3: TGTGCCAGCAGCTTGAACTCAGGGGGCACTGAAGCTTTCTTT.

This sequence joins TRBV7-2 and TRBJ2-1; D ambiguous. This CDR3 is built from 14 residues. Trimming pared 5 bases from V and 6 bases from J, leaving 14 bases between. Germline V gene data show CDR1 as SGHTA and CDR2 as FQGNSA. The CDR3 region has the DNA TGTGCCAGCAGCCCCCAGGTGGTCCGCAATGAGCAGTTCTTC. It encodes CASSPQVVRNEQFF.

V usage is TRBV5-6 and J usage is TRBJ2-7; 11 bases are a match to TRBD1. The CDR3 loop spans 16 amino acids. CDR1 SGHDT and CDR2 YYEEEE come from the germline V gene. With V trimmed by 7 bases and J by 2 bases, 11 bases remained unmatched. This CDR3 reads CASETRRGQGAYEQYF. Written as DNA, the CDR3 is TGTGCCAGCGAAACACGACGGGGACAGGGGGCCTACGAGCAGTACTTC.

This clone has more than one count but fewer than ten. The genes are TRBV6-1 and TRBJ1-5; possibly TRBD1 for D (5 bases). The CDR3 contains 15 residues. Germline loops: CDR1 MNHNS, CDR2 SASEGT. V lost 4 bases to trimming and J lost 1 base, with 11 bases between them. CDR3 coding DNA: TGTGCCAGCAGTGGAGATTGGGGCAGCAATCAGCCCCAGCATTTT. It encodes CASSGDWGSNQPQHF.

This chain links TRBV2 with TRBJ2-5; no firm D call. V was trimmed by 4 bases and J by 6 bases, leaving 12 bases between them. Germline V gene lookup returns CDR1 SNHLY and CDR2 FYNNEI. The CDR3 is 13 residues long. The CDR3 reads CASSGVLQKTQYF. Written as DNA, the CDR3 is TGTGCCAGCAGTGGCGTCCTACAAAAGACCCAGTACTTC.

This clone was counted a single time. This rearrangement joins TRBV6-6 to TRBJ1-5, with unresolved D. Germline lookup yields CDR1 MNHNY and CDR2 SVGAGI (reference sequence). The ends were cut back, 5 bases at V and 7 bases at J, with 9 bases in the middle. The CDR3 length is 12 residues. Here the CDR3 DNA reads TGTGCCAGCAGTACGGACTGGCAGCCCCAGCATTTT. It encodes CASSTDWQPQHF.

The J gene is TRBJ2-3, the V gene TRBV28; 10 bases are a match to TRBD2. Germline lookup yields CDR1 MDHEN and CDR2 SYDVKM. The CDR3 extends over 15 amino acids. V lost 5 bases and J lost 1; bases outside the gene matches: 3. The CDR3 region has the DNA TGTGCCAGCAGTCCACTAGCGGGGCGCACAGATACGCAGTATTTT. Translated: CASSPLAGRTDTQYF.

The CDR3 nucleotides read TGTGCCAGCAGCGCCTTCGGACAGAGGACGAAGCGCTACACCTTC. Protein: CASSAFGQRTKRYTF. V gene TRBV9 combines with J gene TRBJ1-2, with TRBD1 as a possible D gene (6 bases). Deletions cut 3 bases from V and 9 bases from J, with 21 bases between. The CDR3 is 15 residues long. The germline V gene encodes CDR1 SGDLS and CDR2 YYNGEE.

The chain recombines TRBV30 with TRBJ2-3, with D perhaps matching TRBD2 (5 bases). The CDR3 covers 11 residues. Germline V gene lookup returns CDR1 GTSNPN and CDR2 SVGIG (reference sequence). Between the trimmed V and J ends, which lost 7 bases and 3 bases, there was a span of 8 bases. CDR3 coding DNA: TGTGCCTTCGAGGGTACAGATACGCAGTATTTT. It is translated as CAFEGTDTQYF.

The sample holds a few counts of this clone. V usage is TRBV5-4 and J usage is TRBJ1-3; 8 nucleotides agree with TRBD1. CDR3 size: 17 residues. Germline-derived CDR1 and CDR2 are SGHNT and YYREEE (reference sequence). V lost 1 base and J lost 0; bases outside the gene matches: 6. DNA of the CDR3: TGTGCCAGCAGCTTGAGTACAGGGGGAATCTCTGGAAACACCATATATTTT. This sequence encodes CASSLSTGGISGNTIYF.

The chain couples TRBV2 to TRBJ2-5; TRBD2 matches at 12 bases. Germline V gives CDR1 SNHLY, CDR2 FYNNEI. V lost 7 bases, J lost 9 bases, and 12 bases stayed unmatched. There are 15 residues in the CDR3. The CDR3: CASTSRLAGEGSQYF. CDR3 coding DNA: TGTGCCAGCACCTCAAGACTAGCGGGAGAGGGTTCCCAGTACTTC.

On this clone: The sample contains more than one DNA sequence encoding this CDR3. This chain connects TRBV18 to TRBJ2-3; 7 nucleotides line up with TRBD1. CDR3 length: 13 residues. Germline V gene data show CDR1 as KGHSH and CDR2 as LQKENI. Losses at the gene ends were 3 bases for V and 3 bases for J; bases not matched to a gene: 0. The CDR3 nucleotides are TGTGCCAGCTCACCGGGACAGACAGATACGCAGTATTTT. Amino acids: CASSPGQTDTQYF.

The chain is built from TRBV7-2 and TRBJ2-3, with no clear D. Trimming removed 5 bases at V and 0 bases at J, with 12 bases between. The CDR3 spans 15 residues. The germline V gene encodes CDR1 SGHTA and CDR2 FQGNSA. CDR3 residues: CASSLRRTSTDTQYF. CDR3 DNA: TGTGCCAGCAGCCTAAGACGGACCAGCACAGATACGCAGTATTTT.

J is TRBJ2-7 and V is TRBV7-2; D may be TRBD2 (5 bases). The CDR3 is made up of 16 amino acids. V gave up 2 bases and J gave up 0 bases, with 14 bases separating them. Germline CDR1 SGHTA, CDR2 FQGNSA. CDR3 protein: CASSLYWSAASYEQYF. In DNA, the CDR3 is TGTGCCAGCAGCTTATACTGGTCAGCGGCCTCCTACGAGCAGTACTTC.

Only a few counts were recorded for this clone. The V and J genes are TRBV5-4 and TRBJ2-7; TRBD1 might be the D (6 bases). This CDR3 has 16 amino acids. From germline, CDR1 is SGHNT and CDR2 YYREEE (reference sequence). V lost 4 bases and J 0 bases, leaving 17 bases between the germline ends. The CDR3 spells CASSTFGTSSSYEQYF. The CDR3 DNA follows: TGTGCCAGCAGCACATTCGGGACATCAAGCTCCTACGAGCAGTACTTC. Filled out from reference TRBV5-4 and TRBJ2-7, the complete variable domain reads ETGVTQSPTHLIKTRGQQVTLRCSSQSGHNTVSWYQQALGQGPQFIFQYYREEENGRGNFPPRFSGLQFPNYSSELNVNALELDDSALYLCASSTFGTSSSYEQYFGPGTRLTVT.

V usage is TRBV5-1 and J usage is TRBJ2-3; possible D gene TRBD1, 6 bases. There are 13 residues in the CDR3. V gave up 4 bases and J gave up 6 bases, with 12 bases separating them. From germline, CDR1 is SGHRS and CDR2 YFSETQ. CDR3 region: CASSPAGVDTQYF. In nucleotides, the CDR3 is TGCGCCAGCAGCCCCGCAGGGGTGGATACGCAGTATTTT.

The chain's CDR3 is CASSTYSHSNQPQHF. CDR3 nucleotides: TGTGCCAGCTCGACCTACAGCCATAGCAATCAGCCCCAGCATTTT. J is TRBJ1-5 and V is TRBV18; D uncertain. This CDR3 comprises 15 residues. V was pared by 6 bases and J by 0 bases, with 12 bases between. Germline V gene data show CDR1 as KGHSH and CDR2 as LQKENI.

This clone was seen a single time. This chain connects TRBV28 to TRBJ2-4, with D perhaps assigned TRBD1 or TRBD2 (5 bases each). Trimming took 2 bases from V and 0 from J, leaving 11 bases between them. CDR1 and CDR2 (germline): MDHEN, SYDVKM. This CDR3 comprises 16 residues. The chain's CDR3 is CASSLRMGVAKNIQYF. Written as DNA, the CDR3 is TGTGCCAGCAGTTTAAGGATGGGGGTAGCCAAAAACATTCAGTACTTC.

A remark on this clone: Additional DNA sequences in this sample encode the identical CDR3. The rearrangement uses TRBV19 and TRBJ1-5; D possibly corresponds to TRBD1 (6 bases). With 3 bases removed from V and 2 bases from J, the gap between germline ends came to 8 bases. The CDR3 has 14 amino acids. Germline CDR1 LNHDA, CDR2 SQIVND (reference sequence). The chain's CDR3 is CASSISGGNQPQHF. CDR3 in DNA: TGTGCCAGTAGTATCTCAGGGGGCAATCAGCCCCAGCATTTT.

In DNA form, the CDR3 reads TGTGCCAGTAGTCCCGGGACTAGCGGGAGCTCTGGGGCCAACGTCCTGACTTTC. It codes for CASSPGTSGSSGANVLTF. The rearrangement joins TRBV19 to TRBJ2-6; the match to TRBD2 covers 14 bases. The CDR3 contains 18 residues. The germline CDR1 and CDR2 sequences are LNHDA and SQIVND (reference sequence). Trimming cost V 5 bases and J 0 bases; bases outside gene matches: 3.

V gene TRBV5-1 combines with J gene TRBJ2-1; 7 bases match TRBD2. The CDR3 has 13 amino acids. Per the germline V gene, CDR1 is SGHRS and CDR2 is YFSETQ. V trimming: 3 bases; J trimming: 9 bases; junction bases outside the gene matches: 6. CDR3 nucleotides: TGCGCCAGCAGCTCTAGCGGTTGGGGTGAGCAGTTCTTC. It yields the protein CASSSSGWGEQFF.

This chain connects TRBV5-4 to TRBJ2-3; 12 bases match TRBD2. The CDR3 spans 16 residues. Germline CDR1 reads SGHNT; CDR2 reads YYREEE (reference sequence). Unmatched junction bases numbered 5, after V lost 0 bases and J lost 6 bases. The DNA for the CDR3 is TGTGCCAGCAGCTTGGAGACTAGCGGGAGCGCGGATACGCAGTATTTT. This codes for CASSLETSGSADTQYF.

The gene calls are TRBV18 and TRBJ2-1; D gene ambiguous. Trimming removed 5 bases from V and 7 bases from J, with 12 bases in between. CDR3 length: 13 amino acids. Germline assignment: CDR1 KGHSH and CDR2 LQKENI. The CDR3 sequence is CASSDQGQNEQFF. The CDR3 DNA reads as TGTGCCAGCTCAGATCAAGGGCAGAATGAGCAGTTCTTC.